These 2 T cell receptor beta chains share one sample of origin, sequenced in a study of shared clonotypes between healthy human individuals. Sequencing used immunoSEQ multiplex PCR; TCRdb keeps in-frame clones, though not all of them. The sample comprises 600,000 to 800,000 clones, 55% to 80% of which are singletons, and over 1.5% rests with the top ten. Sequenced material: memory CD4+ T cells sorted from blood. Indicated subset: CD45RA-negative fraction. All receptors derive from a woman younger than 45 in good health.

Relative to its sample, this clone is medium-sized. The V gene is TRBV5-1, the J gene TRBJ2-3, with D hard to call. The CDR3 has 14 amino acids. With 4 bases removed from V and 5 bases from J, the gap between germline ends came to 14 bases. Germline values: CDR1 SGHRS, CDR2 YFSETQ. CDR3 loop: CASSVPQIRDTQYF. CDR3 DNA sequence: TGCGCCAGCAGCGTGCCTCAGATCAGAGATACGCAGTATTTT.

The CDR3, as DNA: TGTGCCAGTAGTTTGAACAGGGAAAGCTATGGCTACACCTTC. Translating it yields CASSLNRESYGYTF. The rearrangement links TRBV19 to TRBJ1-2, with a tentative D call TRBD1 (6 bases). Germline V lookup: CDR1 LNHDA, CDR2 SQIVND (reference sequence). This CDR3 region has 14 residues. V gave up 5 bases and J gave up 4 bases, with 14 bases separating them.